Reported below is one TCR beta chain. Its target is not known. The sample belongs to a study of shared clonotypes between healthy human individuals. Germline-derived CDR1 and CDR2 are MNHNS and SASEGT. The CDR3 length is 13 residues. Trimming stripped 6 bases from V and 8 bases from J, with 16 bases between. Donors were Caucasian adults residing in Nashville, Tennessee, USA. Overall study findings and caveats: Non-shared clonotypes had lower generation probabilities than clonotypes shared by all four sorted-subset donors. Generally, naive subsets (rather than memory subsets) showed larger estimated richness.

Deep level was the assay's run setting. Produced via immunoSEQ multiplex PCR; TCRdb's table is partial and in-frame only. The top ten hold roughly 1.5% of the sample, which has roughly 1 million clones, about 70% seen once. The sequence derives from a man aged 18 to 29 in good health. Sequenced: memory CD4+ T cells sorted from blood. Subset: CD45RA-negative fraction. This rearrangement joins TRBV6-1 to TRBJ1-2; a weak D match, TRBD1 (5 bases). The CDR3, as DNA: TGTGCCAGCAGGATGGTGGGTCAGGGAGGCTACACCTTC. Protein product: CASRMVGQGGYTF.